The clone carrying this TCR beta chain was picked up many times. No antigen is known for it. This sample was taken from a study of human T cells and chemical hapten exposure. Study at large: Predominantly women, the patients had alopecia areata, totalis or universalis. Per-sample variation in TCR yield stemmed mainly from small pooled library volume differences.

General study findings and limits: Expanded TCRs clustered into significantly more large CDR3 similarity groups than controls, the analysis revealed.

In the original workflow: The median was about 89,000 TCRs per sample, ranging roughly 20,000 to 690,600. TCRdb processed the RACE reads anew with MiXCR; each CDR3 protein has one entry. These V and J calls are TCRdb output, not the study's own analysis. The repertoire consists of tens of thousands of distinct CDR3 sequences, with approximately 9.9% occurring once and the leading ten covering 2.2%. The germline V gene encodes CDR1 SGHRS and CDR2 YFSETQ. Unmatched junction bases numbered 8, after V lost 4 bases and J lost 2 bases. The CDR3 is 17 amino acids. Time point noted: patch test 2, 6 weeks after DPC sensitization. Indicated treatment: therapeutic diphenylcyclopropenone sensitization with weekly scalp DPC.

The source was whole blood, collected in connection with sensitization to the hapten diphenylcyclopropenone (DPC). The receptor comes from a man in his forties with alopecia areata. Some clones in this sample may be carry-over from other donors' samples. This chain links TRBV5-1 with TRBJ2-3, with TRBD2 matching 12 bases. CDR3 in amino acids: CASSPRLAGVNTDTQYF. DNA of the CDR3: TGCGCCAGCAGCCCTCGACTAGCGGGAGTTAACACAGATACGCAGTATTTT.